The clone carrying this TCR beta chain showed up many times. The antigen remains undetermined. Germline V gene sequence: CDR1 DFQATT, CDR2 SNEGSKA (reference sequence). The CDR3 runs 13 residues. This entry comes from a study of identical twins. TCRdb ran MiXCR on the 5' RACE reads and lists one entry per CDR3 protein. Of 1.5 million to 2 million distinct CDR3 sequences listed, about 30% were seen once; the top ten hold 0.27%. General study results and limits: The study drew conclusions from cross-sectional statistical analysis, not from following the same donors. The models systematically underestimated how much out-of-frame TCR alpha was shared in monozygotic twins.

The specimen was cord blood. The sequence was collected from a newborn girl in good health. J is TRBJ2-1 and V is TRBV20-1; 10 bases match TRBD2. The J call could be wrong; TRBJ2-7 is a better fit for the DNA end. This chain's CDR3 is CSATSGSYNEQYF. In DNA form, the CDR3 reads TGCAGTGCTACTAGCGGGAGCTACAATGAGCAGTACTTC.